The sequence of this T cell receptor (beta chain) was determined in a study of cytomegalovirus exposure and HLA in healthy donors. The PCR employed 60 Vbeta primers together with 13 Jbeta primers. Clones were read by immunoSEQ multiplex PCR, and TCRdb kept only the in-frame ones, dropping some. The sample has about 160,000 clones; around 80% are singletons. This clone was recorded once. The antigen remains unidentified. Study observations and caveats: For cytomegalovirus status, the classifier reportedly gave diagnoses with high specificity and sensitivity. Three of the chains that were CMV-associated were confirmed in vitro to be specific for CMV antigens. Association of a missense DCLRE1C variant with TCR beta V- and J-gene trimming was reported in a later analysis.

The CDR3 runs 15 residues. Germline V lookup: CDR1 SNHLY, CDR2 FYNNEI. With 5 bases clipped from V and 6 bases from J, the junction kept 7 bases outside the gene matches. The origin of this receptor is a male donor in good health and CMV-seropositive. The chain joins TRBV2 to TRBJ2-5; TRBD2 aligns across 12 bases. The material sequenced was PBMCs. CDR3 in DNA: TGTGCCAGCAGTAGTCTAGCGGGAGGGCAGAAGACCCAGTACTTC. It encodes CASSSLAGGQKTQYF.